The entry below gives a single TCR beta chain sequence along with its context. Its target antigen remains unknown. Qualities for individual bases were not recorded, and no much larger clone is one base off. Only healthy Caucasian donors were included. Three pairs of female monozygotic twins, all aged roughly 18 to 29 years, made up the twin cohort. The RNA used for TCR libraries was isolated from peripheral blood mononuclear cells. The data belong to a study of identical twins (TCRdb year 2016). Regarding the research as a whole: To test whether fetal clonotypes persist, this study deep-sequenced TCR alpha and beta repertoires from monozygotic twins, from unrelated adults of various ages, and from cord blood. To rule out contamination, replicate twin experiments were performed at different times with different library preparation protocols. Broader findings and caveats from the paper: Recombination models systematically underestimated out-of-frame TCR alpha sharing in monozygotic twins but agreed with sharing between unrelated individuals. Invariant T cells such as MAIT and iNKT could partly confound zero-insertion analyses, though diverse VJ usage argued against this for most clonotypes. Because the same donors could not be followed over many years, the conclusions relied on cross-sectional statistical analysis. In beta out-of-frame sequences, excess twin sharing was weaker, because having fewer shared sequences lowered the signal-to-noise ratio. Compared with coincidental sharing between unrelated individuals, an excess of low generation-probability sequences was observed among out-of-frame TCR alpha sequences shared between twins. Abundant cord blood beta clonotypes had fewer insertions, young adult naive repertoires showed a similar but weaker trend, and memory repertoires showed no such trend.

Libraries were built with 5' RACE. Reads for this sample came from an Illumina HiSeq 2000. Template switching added a universal primer binding site, and the final cDNA carried a unique molecular identifier that allowed TCR cDNA molecules to be counted accurately. Specific primers in the conserved constant-segment region were used to synthesize first-strand cDNA for TCR alpha and beta chains. Each cDNA library was double barcoded, with a SMART-Mk sample barcode plus Illumina barcodes, to control for contamination. TruSeq adapter sequences along with Illumina sample barcodes were introduced in two successive PCR steps. Sequencing of the TCR alpha and beta cDNA libraries was done on the Illumina HiSeq platform using custom primers. In the original analysis: Unique molecular identifiers were extracted from raw reads with MiGEC, and CDR3 positions were determined with MiXCR. For each individual, recombination models were inferred using an EM algorithm with the repgenHMM and IGoR tools. The tcR package in R was used for shared clonotype analysis, with sharing normalized by the product of cloneset sizes. Out-of-frame nonproductive sequences were analyzed to study raw recombination free of thymic and clonal selection effects. In TCRdb, the public reads were trimmed at Q25 with fastp and aligned with MiXCR, with productive beta chains retained. Identical CDR3 protein sequences are pooled into one entry, listed with their most common genes and DNA. These V and J calls are TCRdb output, not the study's own analysis. The sample has some 730,000 distinct CDR3 sequences on record, roughly 18% of them singletons. The ten largest clones add up to roughly 14% of the sample.

CDR1 and CDR2 were assigned from the germline V gene as SGHTA and FQGNSA. Its CDR3 holds 16 amino acids, cysteine through phenylalanine. The sequence is cut down to CDR3 DNA, 48 bases in frame from base 1. V is clipped by 3 bases and J by 2 bases, and the sequence between their germline boundaries is 16 bases long. These data were also filed under a second study, of T cells expressing NK-cell markers. As described in the second report: TCR beta-chain repertoires were profiled in sorted CD3+CD56+NKG2C+, CD3+CD56+NKG2C- and CD3+CD56-NKG2C+ T-cell subsets from several donors. Among the eight sequenced donors, only one was HCMV-seronegative, while the other seven were HCMV-seropositive. To restrict sorting to alphabetaTCR-expressing T cells, an anti-gammadeltaTCR antibody was added in several experiments. For five or six donors, the dominant CD3+CD56+NKG2C+ clonotypes were among the top 10 CD8+ clonotypes and accounted for about 1.0-8% of CD8+ T cells. Those dominant clonotypes were again the most abundant among CD3+CD56-NKG2C+ cells in a few donors, at roughly 28.3-65%. It remained unclear whether the expanded NKG2C-expressing T cell clones were specific for HCMV antigens. Randomly selected healthy volunteers, three men and five women, were used as the eight sequenced donors. A commercial ELISA kit detecting HCMV-specific IgG in serum was used to determine HCMV serostatus. For several donors, bulk peripheral blood T-cell repertoires were also sequenced from unsorted PBMC. MIGEC was used to demultiplex reads and group the reads by UMI, and MiTCR was used to assemble and quantify clonotypes. Only TCR cDNA sequences supported by at least two reads were kept to exclude erroneous sequences. Downstream repertoire analysis used the tcR package, and clonotypes were matched across fractions by CDR3 nucleotide sequence plus V segment. VDJmatch was used to annotate antigen specificity against VDJdb, with one amino acid substitution in CDR3 allowed.

In this chain, TRBV7-2 is recombined with TRBJ1-2; TRBD1 might be the D gene, on 5 matching bases. Source material: PBMCs. This receptor was identified in a woman between 18 and 29 years old in good health. The CDR3 loop reads CASSFHGTARNYGYTF. Here is the DNA: TGTGCCAGCAGCTTTCACGGGACGGCCCGAAACTATGGCTACACCTTC.